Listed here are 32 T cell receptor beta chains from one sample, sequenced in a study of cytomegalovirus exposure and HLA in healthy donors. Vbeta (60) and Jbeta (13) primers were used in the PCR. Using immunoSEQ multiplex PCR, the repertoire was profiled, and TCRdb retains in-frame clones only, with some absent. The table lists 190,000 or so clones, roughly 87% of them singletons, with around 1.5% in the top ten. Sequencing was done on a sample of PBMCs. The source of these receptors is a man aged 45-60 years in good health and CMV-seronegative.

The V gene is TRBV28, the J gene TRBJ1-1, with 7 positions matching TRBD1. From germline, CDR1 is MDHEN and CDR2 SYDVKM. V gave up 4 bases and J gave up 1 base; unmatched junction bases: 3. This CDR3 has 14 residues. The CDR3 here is CASSSGQTNTEAFF. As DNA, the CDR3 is TGTGCCAGCAGTTCGGGACAGACGAACACTGAAGCTTTCTTT.

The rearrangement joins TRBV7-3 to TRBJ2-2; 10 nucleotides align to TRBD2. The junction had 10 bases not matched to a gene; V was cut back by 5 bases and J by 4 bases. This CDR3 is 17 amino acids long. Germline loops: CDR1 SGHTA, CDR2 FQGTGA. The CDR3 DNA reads TGTGCCAGCAGCCCCAGAGCGGGAGGGCGGATCACCGGGGAGCTGTTTTTT. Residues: CASSPRAGGRITGELFF.

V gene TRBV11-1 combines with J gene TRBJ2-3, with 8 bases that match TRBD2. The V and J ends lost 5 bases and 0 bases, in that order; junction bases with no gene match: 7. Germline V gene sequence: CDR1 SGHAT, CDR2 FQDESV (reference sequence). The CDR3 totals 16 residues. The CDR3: CASSPLAGRSTDTQYF. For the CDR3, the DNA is TGTGCCAGCAGCCCATTAGCGGGGCGAAGCACAGATACGCAGTATTTT.

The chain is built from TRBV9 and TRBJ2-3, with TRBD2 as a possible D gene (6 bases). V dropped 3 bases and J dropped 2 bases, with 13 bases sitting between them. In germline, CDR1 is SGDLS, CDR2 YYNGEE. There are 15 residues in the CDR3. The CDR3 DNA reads TGTGCCAGCAGCGAGGGGACTGGGACCACAGATACGCAGTATTTT. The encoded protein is CASSEGTGTTDTQYF.

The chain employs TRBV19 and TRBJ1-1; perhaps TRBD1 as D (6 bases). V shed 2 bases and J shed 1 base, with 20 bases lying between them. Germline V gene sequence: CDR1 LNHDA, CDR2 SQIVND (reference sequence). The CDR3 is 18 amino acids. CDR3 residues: CASSIIGGGAGRNTEAFF. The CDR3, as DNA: TGTGCCAGTAGTATAATTGGGGGGGGCGCGGGGCGGAACACTGAAGCTTTCTTT.

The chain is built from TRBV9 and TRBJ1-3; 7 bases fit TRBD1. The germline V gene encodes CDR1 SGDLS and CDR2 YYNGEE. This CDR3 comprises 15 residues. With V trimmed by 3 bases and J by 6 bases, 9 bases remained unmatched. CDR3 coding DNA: TGTGCCAGCAGCGCCCAGACAGGGAATGTAAACACCATATATTTT. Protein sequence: CASSAQTGNVNTIYF.

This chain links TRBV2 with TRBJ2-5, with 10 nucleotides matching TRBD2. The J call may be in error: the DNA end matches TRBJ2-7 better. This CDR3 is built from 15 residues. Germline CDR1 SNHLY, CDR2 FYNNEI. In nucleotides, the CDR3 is TGTGCCAGCACGACCCCTAGCGGGAGCATCTACGAGCAGTACTTC. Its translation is CASTTPSGSIYEQYF.

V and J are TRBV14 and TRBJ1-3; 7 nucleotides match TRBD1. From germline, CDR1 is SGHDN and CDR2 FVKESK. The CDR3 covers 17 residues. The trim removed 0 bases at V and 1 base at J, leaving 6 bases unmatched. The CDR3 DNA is TGTGCCAGCAGCCAAGATTTCGGGACAGTATCTGGAAACACCATATATTTT. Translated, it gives CASSQDFGTVSGNTIYF.

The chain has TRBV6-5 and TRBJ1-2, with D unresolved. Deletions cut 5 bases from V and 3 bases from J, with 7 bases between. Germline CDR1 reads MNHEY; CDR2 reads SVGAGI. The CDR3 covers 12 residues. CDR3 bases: TGTGCCAGCAGTCCCGGGGACTATGGCTACACCTTC. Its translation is CASSPGDYGYTF.

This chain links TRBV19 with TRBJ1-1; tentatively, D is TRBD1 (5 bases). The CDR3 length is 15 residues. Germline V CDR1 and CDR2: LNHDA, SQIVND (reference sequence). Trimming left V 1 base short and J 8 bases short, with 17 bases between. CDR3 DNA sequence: TGTGCCAGTAGTATAGTCTCCGTACAGGTTTCCGAAGCTTTCTTT. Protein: CASSIVSVQVSEAFF.

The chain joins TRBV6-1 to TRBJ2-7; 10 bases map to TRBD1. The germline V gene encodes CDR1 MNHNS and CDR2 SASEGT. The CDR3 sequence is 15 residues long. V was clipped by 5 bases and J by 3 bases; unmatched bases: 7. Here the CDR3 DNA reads TGTGCCAGCAGTCTTACGGGACAGGGGAACTACGAGCAGTACTTC. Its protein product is CASSLTGQGNYEQYF.

CDR3 nucleotides: TGTGCCACCAGCAGAGGAGTCCCATCCTCCTACGAGCAGTACTTC. This gives the protein CATSRGVPSSYEQYF. The chain couples TRBV15 to TRBJ2-7; D unresolved. Trimming stripped 1 base from V and 0 bases from J, with 10 bases between. Germline CDR1 reads LNHNV; CDR2 reads YYDKDF (reference sequence). The CDR3 covers 15 residues.

In DNA, the CDR3 is TGTGCCAGCAGCCCTACAGGGGGGTTAGGCGAGCAGTACTTC. Its protein product is CASSPTGGLGEQYF. The chain couples TRBV7-3 to TRBJ2-7; 8 nucleotides agree with TRBD1. The CDR3 loop spans 14 amino acids. After removal of 5 bases from V and 6 bases from J, the junction contained 9 bases not matched to a gene. Germline lookup yields CDR1 SGHTA and CDR2 FQGTGA.

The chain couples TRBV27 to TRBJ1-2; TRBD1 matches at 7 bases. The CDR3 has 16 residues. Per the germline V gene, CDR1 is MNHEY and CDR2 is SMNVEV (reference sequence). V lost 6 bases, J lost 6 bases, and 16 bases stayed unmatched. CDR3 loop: CASSPGGRGSSNGYTF. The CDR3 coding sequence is TGTGCCAGCAGCCCCGGCGGCAGGGGGTCCTCCAATGGCTACACCTTC.

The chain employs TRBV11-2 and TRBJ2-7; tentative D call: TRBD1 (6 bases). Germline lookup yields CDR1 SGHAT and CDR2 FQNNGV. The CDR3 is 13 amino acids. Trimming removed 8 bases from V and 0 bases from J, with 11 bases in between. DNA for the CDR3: TGTGCCAGCTATGGACAGATCTCCTACGAGCAGTACTTC. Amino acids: CASYGQISYEQYF. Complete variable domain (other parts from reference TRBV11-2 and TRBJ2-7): EAGVAQSPRYKIIEKRQSVAFWCNPISGHATLYWYQQILGQGPKLLIQFQNNGVVDDSQLPKDRFSAERLKGVDSTLKIQPAKLEDSAVYLCASYGQISYEQYFGPGTRLTVT.

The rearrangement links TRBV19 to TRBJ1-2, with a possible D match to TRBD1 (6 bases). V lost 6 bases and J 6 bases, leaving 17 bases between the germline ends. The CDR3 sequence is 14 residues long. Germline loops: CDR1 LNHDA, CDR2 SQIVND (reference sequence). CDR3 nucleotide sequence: TGTGCCAGTAGAGCCCCCCAGGGGAGGGATGGCTACACCTTC. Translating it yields CASRAPQGRDGYTF.

CDR3 sequence: CASSLDRGLVTEAFF. CDR3 nucleotide sequence: TGTGCCAGCAGCTTGGACAGGGGGCTGGTTACTGAAGCTTTCTTT. This chain joins TRBV5-4 and TRBJ1-1; TRBD1 matches at 9 bases. Germline trimming cut 0 bases from V and 5 bases from J; bases unmatched to any gene: 5. The CDR3 has 15 residues. Germline-derived CDR1 and CDR2 are SGHNT and YYREEE (reference sequence).

The CDR3 nucleotides are TGTGCCAGCAGCTTAGGCCCGGTAAGACAGCCCCAGCATTTT. Protein: CASSLGPVRQPQHF. The genes are TRBV7-8 and TRBJ1-5; D is undetermined. The length of the CDR3 is 14 residues. V gave up 1 base and J gave up 7 bases, with 11 bases separating them. Germline CDR1 SGHVS, CDR2 FQNEAQ.

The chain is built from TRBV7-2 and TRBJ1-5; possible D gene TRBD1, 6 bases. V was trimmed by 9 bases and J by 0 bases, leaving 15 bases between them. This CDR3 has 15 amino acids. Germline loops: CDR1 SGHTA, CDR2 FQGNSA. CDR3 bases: TGTGCCAGTTCTAGGGGGGGGCCTAGCAATCAGCCCCAGCATTTT. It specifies CASSRGGPSNQPQHF.

CDR3 region: CASSFGVNNQPQHF. Written as DNA, the CDR3 is TGTGCCAGCAGCTTCGGGGTCAACAATCAGCCCCAGCATTTT. V is TRBV7-2 and J is TRBJ1-5; D gene uncertain. The germline V gene has CDR1 SGHTA and CDR2 FQGNSA. The ends were cut back, 3 bases at V and 3 bases at J, with 9 bases in the middle. The CDR3 is 14 amino acids.

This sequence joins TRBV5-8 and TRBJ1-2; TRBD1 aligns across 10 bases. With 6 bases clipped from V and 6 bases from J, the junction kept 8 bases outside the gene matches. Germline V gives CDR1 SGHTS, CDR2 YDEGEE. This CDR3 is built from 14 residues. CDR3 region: CASILRQGADGYTF. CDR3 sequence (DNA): TGTGCCAGCATCCTGAGACAGGGGGCCGATGGCTACACCTTC.

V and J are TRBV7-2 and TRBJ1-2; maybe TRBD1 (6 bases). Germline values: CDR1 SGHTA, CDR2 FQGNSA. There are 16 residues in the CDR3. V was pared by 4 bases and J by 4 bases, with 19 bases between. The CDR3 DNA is TGTGCCAGCAGCTCTTCCTTCCCAACAGGGCTCTATGGCTACACCTTC. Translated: CASSSSFPTGLYGYTF. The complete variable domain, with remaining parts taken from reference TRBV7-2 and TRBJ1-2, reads GAGVSQSPSNKVTEKGKDVELRCDPISGHTALYWYRQSLGQGLEFLIYFQGNSAPDKSGLPSDRFSAERTGGSVSTLTIQRTQQEDSAVYLCASSSSFPTGLYGYTFGSGTRLTVV.

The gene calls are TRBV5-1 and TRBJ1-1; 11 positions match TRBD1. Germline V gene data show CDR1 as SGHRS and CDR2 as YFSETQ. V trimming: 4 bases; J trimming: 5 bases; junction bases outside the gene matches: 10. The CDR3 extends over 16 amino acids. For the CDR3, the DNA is TGCGCCAGCAGCCCCTTCGGGACAGGGGGGGATACTGAAGCTTTCTTT. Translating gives CASSPFGTGGDTEAFF.

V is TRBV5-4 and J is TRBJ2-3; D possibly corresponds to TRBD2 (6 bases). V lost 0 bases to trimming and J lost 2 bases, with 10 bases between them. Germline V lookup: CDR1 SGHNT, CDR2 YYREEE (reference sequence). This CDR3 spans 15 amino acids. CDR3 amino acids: CASSLVSGSTDTQYF. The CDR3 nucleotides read TGTGCCAGCAGCTTGGTCAGCGGGTCCACAGATACGCAGTATTTT. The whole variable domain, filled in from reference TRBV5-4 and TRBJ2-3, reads ETGVTQSPTHLIKTRGQQVTLRCSSQSGHNTVSWYQQALGQGPQFIFQYYREEENGRGNFPPRFSGLQFPNYSSELNVNALELDDSALYLCASSLVSGSTDTQYFGPGTRLTVL.

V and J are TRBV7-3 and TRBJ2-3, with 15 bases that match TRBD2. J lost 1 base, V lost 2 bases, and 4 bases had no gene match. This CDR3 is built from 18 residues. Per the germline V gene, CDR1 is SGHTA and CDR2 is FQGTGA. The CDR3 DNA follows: TGTGCCAGCAGCTTAGGACTAGCGGGAGGGCCCCGCACAGATACGCAGTATTTT. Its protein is CASSLGLAGGPRTDTQYF.

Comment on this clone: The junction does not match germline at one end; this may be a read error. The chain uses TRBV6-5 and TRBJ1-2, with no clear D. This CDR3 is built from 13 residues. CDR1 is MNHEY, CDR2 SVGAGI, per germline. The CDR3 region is CASSYAANHGYTF. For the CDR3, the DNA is TGTGCCAGCAGTTACGCGGCTAACCATGGCTACACCTTC.

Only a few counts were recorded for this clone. The CDR3 DNA follows: TGTGCCAGCAGCTTCATGGACACCATAACCTACGAGCAGTACTTC. Its translation: CASSFMDTITYEQYF. The chain employs TRBV5-6 and TRBJ2-7, with a weak D call TRBD1 (5 bases). Trimming stripped 2 bases from V and 2 bases from J, with 14 bases between. The CDR3 covers 15 residues. Germline V gene data show CDR1 as SGHDT and CDR2 as YYEEEE.

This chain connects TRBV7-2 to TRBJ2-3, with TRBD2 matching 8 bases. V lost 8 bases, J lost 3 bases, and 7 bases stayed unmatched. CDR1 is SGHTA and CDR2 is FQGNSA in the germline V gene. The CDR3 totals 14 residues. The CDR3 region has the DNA TGTGCCAGCGTACGCGGGGGGATGACAGATACGCAGTATTTT. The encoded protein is CASVRGGMTDTQYF.

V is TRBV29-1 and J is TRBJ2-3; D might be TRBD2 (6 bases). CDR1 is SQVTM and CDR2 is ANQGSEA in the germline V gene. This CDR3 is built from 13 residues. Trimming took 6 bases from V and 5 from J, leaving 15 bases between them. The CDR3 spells CSVRGLWGDTQYF. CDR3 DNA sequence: TGCAGCGTCCGCGGACTATGGGGAGATACGCAGTATTTT.

The CDR3 coding sequence is TGTGCCACCAGCAGGCGGGCTAGCTACTACGAGCAGTACTTC. This encodes CATSRRASYYEQYF. This chain uses TRBV15 with TRBJ2-7, with a tentative D call TRBD2 (5 bases). Between the trimmed V and J ends, which lost 3 bases and 3 bases, there was a span of 12 bases. The CDR3 contains 14 residues. CDR1 is LNHNV, CDR2 YYDKDF, per germline (reference sequence).

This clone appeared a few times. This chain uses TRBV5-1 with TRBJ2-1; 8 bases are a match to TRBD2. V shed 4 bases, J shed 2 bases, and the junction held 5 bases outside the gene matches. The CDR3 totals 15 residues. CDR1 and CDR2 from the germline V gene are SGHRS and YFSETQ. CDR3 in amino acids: CASSLQAGAYNEQFF. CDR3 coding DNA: TGCGCCAGCAGCCTACAAGCGGGAGCCTACAATGAGCAGTTCTTC.

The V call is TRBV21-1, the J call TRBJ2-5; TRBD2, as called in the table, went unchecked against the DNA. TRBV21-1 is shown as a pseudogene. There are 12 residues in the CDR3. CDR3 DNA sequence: TGTGCCAGCGAGCCCCCTTGGGAGACCCAGTACTTC. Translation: CASEPPWETQYF.